The 11 T cell receptor beta chains below were found in one sample sequenced in a study of vaccination and CD4 T cells after COVID-19. The antigens these receptors bind are not known. The treatment denotes: approximately 9-day PBMC culture with coronavirus spike peptide pools or control peptides (ViraFEST assay). Sequencing of DNA taken from cultured CD4+ T cells relied on the Oncomine TCR Beta short-read assay. MiXCR was run by TCRdb on the PCR reads, yielding one entry per CDR3 protein. This sample carries some 15,000 distinct CDR3 sequences, 25% to 40% of them seen once, and the ten largest clones take about 9.4%. The specimen comprised CD4+ T cells from blood, cultured in vitro, sampled after SARS-CoV-2 vaccination. Receptor source: a human donor who had recovered from COVID-19.

The V call is TRBV19, the J call TRBJ1-6, with unresolved D. The germline CDR1 and CDR2 sequences are LNHDA and SQIVND (reference sequence). The V end was cut by 6 bases, the J end by 0 bases, with 15 bases between. This CDR3 contains 17 residues. In DNA form, the CDR3 reads TGTGCCAGTAGGATGGACGGTCTGAGCTCCTATAATTCACCCCTCCACTTT. Protein product: CASRMDGLSSYNSPLHF.

The chain combines TRBV20-1 with TRBJ1-5; 8 bases are a match to TRBD1. The CDR3 runs to 13 residues. V lost 4 bases to trimming and J lost 3 bases; unmatched junction nucleotides: 2. Per the germline V gene, CDR1 is DFQATT and CDR2 is SNEGSKA (reference sequence). The CDR3 DNA reads TGCAGTGCTATGGGACAGGACAATCAGCCCCAGCATTTT. It is translated as CSAMGQDNQPQHF.

This clonotype occurred a few times. J is TRBJ1-2 and V is TRBV6-2 or TRBV6-3; D call uncertain. The V gene's germline CDR1 is MNHEY and CDR2 SVGEGT. The CDR3 loop spans 12 amino acids. Trimming left V 6 bases short and J 4 bases short, with 9 bases between. The CDR3 bases are TGTGCCAGCAGACAGAGCCTCTATGGCTACACCTTC. It is translated as CASRQSLYGYTF.

The chain links TRBV6-1 to TRBJ2-3; D not resolved. The germline gives CDR1 MNHNS, CDR2 SASEGT. The CDR3 sequence is 14 residues long. The V and J ends lost 4 bases and 4 bases respectively, with 12 bases between them. CDR3 region: CASSVSFLPDTQYF. The CDR3 DNA reads as TGTGCCAGCAGTGTAAGTTTCCTCCCAGATACGCAGTATTTT.

The rearrangement links TRBV7-2 to TRBJ1-1; 10 nucleotides align to TRBD1. CDR1 SGHTA and CDR2 FQGNSA come from the germline V gene. The junction had 4 bases not matched to a gene; V was cut back by 3 bases and J by 0 bases. The CDR3 spans 16 residues. The CDR3 region is CASSFQGTGVNTEAFF. DNA for the CDR3: TGTGCCAGCAGCTTTCAGGGGACAGGGGTGAACACTGAAGCTTTCTTT. Filled out from reference TRBV7-2 and TRBJ1-1, the complete variable domain reads GAGVSQSPSNKVTEKGKDVELRCDPISGHTALYWYRQSLGQGLEFLIYFQGNSAPDKSGLPSDRFSAERTGGSVSTLTIQRTQQEDSAVYLCASSFQGTGVNTEAFFGQGTRLTVV.

The chain couples TRBV7-9 to TRBJ1-1; D unresolved. Per germline, CDR1 SEHNR and CDR2 FQNEAQ (reference sequence). The CDR3 has 13 amino acids. With 1 base removed from V and 6 bases from J, the gap between germline ends came to 9 bases. As DNA, the CDR3 is TGTGCCAGCAGCTTAGTCGAGTTATCTGAAGCTTTCTTT. Translating gives CASSLVELSEAFF. Combining the CDR3 with reference TRBV7-9 and TRBJ1-1 gives the whole variable domain DTGVSQNPRHKITKRGQNVTFRCDPISEHNRLYWYRQTLGQGPEFLTYFQNEAQLEKSRLLSDRFSAERPKGSFSTLEIQRTEQGDSAMYLCASSLVELSEAFFGQGTRLTVV.

In its sample, this clonotype was seen a few times. J is TRBJ2-1 and V is TRBV27; 7 bases are shared with TRBD2. The CDR3 sequence is 15 residues long. Germline V gives CDR1 MNHEY, CDR2 SMNVEV (reference sequence). J gave up 5 bases and V 3 bases, and 7 bases lay outside the gene matches. The CDR3 sequence: CASSLRSGVNNEQFF. The CDR3 region has the DNA TGTGCCAGCAGTTTGAGGAGCGGGGTGAACAATGAGCAGTTCTTC.

The chain uses TRBV5-1 and TRBJ1-2; 8 positions agree with TRBD1. This CDR3 region has 14 residues. The ends lost 4 bases at V and 13 bases at J; junction bases unmatched: 15. The germline CDR1 and CDR2 sequences are SGHRS and YFSETQ. CDR3 loop: CASSGDTGTGPGTF. The CDR3 DNA sequence: TGCGCCAGCAGCGGTGACACCGGGACAGGACCTGGCACCTTC.

The chain couples TRBV21-1 to TRBJ2-3; the table's TRBD2 call for D was not verified on the DNA. TRBV21-1 is labeled a pseudogene. The CDR3 runs 17 residues. The CDR3 bases are TGTGCCAGCAGCAAGGCTAGCGGGACCTTCCACATAGATACGCAGTATTTT. Translating it yields CASSKASGTFHIDTQYF.

This sequence joins TRBV20-1 and TRBJ2-5, with D unclear. V was cut by 3 bases and J by 5 bases, with 10 bases left in between. CDR1 and CDR2 (germline): DFQATT, SNEGSKA (reference sequence). This CDR3 is built from 12 residues. The CDR3 nucleotides are TGCAGTGCTAGGGGCAACTACGAGACCCAGTACTTC. Translating gives CSARGNYETQYF.

The rearrangement joins TRBV28 to TRBJ1-4; unclear D gene. Germline V gene data show CDR1 as MDHEN and CDR2 as SYDVKM. Trimming removed 6 bases at V and 6 bases at J, with 5 bases between. The CDR3 consists of 11 residues. The CDR3 loop reads CASRQDEKLFF. The CDR3 bases are TGTGCCAGCAGGCAAGATGAAAAACTGTTTTTT.